The next 28 T cell receptor beta chains were all read from a single sample in a study of T cell responses to AZD1222 COVID-19 vaccine. Method: immunoSEQ multiplex PCR; TCRdb's copy keeps in-frame clones and lacks some. The sample yields over 75,000 clones, 90% seen once. Material: peripheral blood, obtained on day 0 of AZD1222 vaccination. The receptors come from an adult in good health.

The rearrangement uses TRBV7-8 and TRBJ2-5; D may be TRBD2 (6 bases). This CDR3 has 15 amino acids. The germline V gene encodes CDR1 SGHVS and CDR2 FQNEAQ. V shed 0 bases and J shed 2 bases, with 10 bases lying between them. The chain's CDR3 is CASSLARTTQETQYF. The DNA of the CDR3 is TGTGCCAGCAGCTTAGCGAGGACTACACAAGAGACCCAGTACTTC.

This chain joins TRBV28 and TRBJ1-2, with D uncertain. The V end lost 8 bases, the J end lost 4 bases, and 20 bases lay between the germline ends. This CDR3 comprises 15 residues. From germline, CDR1 is MDHEN and CDR2 SYDVKM. The CDR3 region has the DNA TGTGCCAGCCATGTCGCGAAGGTTTTAAGCTATGGCTACACCTTC. This codes for CASHVAKVLSYGYTF.

The chain combines TRBV6-6 with TRBJ2-5, with 9 nucleotides matching TRBD2. The V gene end was trimmed by 6 bases and the J gene end by 1 base; junction bases not matched to a gene: 6. The CDR3 spans 15 residues. Germline CDR1 and CDR2: MNHNY and SVGAGI (reference sequence). DNA for the CDR3: TGTGCCAGCAGACTCGGTAGCGGGGGCCAAGAGACCCAGTACTTC. This translates into CASRLGSGGQETQYF.

Regarding this clone: Other DNA sequences in the sample encode the same CDR3. This rearrangement joins TRBV30 to TRBJ1-5; TRBD1 is a possible D gene (5 bases). Between the trimmed V and J ends, which lost 0 bases and 4 bases, there was a span of 7 bases. This CDR3 contains 13 residues. Germline CDR1 reads GTSNPN; CDR2 reads SVGIG (reference sequence). CDR3 amino acids: CAWSVRGNQPQHF. CDR3 DNA sequence: TGTGCCTGGAGTGTACGGGGGAATCAGCCCCAGCATTTT.

This clone was detected once. The CDR3 DNA reads TGTGCCAGCAGTACCACCGGGACAGGCCACTACGAGCAGTACTTC. Translated: CASSTTGTGHYEQYF. V and J are TRBV28 and TRBJ2-7, with 8 positions matching TRBD1. From germline, CDR1 is MDHEN and CDR2 SYDVKM. V dropped 5 bases and J dropped 3; count of bases not matched to a gene: 9. The CDR3 totals 15 residues.

The CDR3 reads CASRTRGLNTEAFF. In DNA form, the CDR3 reads TGTGCCAGCAGGACTAGGGGGTTGAACACTGAAGCTTTCTTT. The V gene is TRBV2, the J gene TRBJ1-1, with D tentatively TRBD1 (6 bases). There are 14 residues in the CDR3. Germline lookup yields CDR1 SNHLY and CDR2 FYNNEI. With 6 bases removed from V and 0 bases from J, the gap between germline ends came to 11 bases.

V is TRBV12-3 or TRBV12-4 and J is TRBJ2-3; D remains unclear. The CDR3 extends over 12 amino acids. V shed 5 bases and J shed 6 bases, with 9 bases lying between them. In DNA, the CDR3 is TGTGCCAGCAGTATATCTAGTGATACGCAGTATTTT. Encoded protein: CASSISSDTQYF.

The chain employs TRBV5-1 and TRBJ1-1, with TRBD1 as a possible D gene (6 bases). Germline values: CDR1 SGHRS, CDR2 YFSETQ. Trimming took 3 bases from V and 0 from J, leaving 12 bases between them. CDR3 size: 15 residues. This chain's CDR3 is CASSWDTGMNTEAFF. CDR3 coding DNA: TGCGCCAGCAGCTGGGACACGGGCATGAACACTGAAGCTTTCTTT.

The chain couples TRBV28 to TRBJ2-7; D unresolved. The CDR3 spans 10 residues. In germline, CDR1 is MDHEN, CDR2 SYDVKM. V lost 6 bases, J lost 3 bases, and 3 bases lay in between. DNA of the CDR3: TGTGCCAGCAGCCGCTACGAGCAGTACTTC. Residues: CASSRYEQYF.

The chain combines TRBV7-9 with TRBJ2-7; D is unresolved. Trimming shortened V by 1 base and J by 1 base, and 8 bases separated the two germline ends. The CDR3 sequence is 14 residues long. In germline, CDR1 is SEHNR, CDR2 FQNEAQ (reference sequence). CDR3 amino acids: CASSLEVGSYEQYF. CDR3 DNA sequence: TGTGCCAGCAGCTTAGAGGTAGGGTCCTACGAGCAGTACTTC.

The rearrangement links TRBV6-5 to TRBJ1-3; no clear D. Germline V CDR1 and CDR2: MNHEY, SVGAGI. CDR3 length: 13 amino acids. The V end lost 7 bases, the J end lost 0 bases, and 7 bases lay between the germline ends. The CDR3 protein is CASNRYSGNTIYF. As DNA, the CDR3 is TGTGCCAGCAACCGATACTCTGGAAACACCATATATTTT.

This clone was counted between two and nine times. The rearrangement joins TRBV6-5 to TRBJ2-1, with TRBD1 matching over 7 bases. The CDR3 spans 14 residues. Trimming at V came to 4 bases and at J to 3 bases, leaving 3 bases not matched to a gene. Germline V lookup: CDR1 MNHEY, CDR2 SVGAGI. This chain's CDR3 is CASSSQGIYNEQFF. The CDR3 nucleotides read TGTGCCAGCAGTTCACAGGGGATCTACAATGAGCAGTTCTTC.

This chain links TRBV6-5 with TRBJ1-2; weak D call: TRBD1 (6 bases). CDR1 is MNHEY and CDR2 is SVGAGI in the germline V gene. CDR3 length: 14 residues. The ends were cut back, 6 bases at V and 0 bases at J, with 11 bases in the middle. CDR3 loop: CASSRNRANYGYTF. The CDR3 DNA reads TGTGCCAGCAGCCGCAACAGGGCTAACTATGGCTACACCTTC.

V is TRBV10-2 and J is TRBJ2-1; 8 nucleotides agree with TRBD2. The germline gives CDR1 WSHSY, CDR2 SAAADI. Trimming took 4 bases from V and 8 from J; bases not matched to a gene: 7. CDR3 size: 14 residues. CDR3 coding DNA: TGCGCCAGCAGTGCTGGACTAGCATCCGATGAGCAGTTCTTC. This gives the protein CASSAGLASDEQFF.

This chain links TRBV19 with TRBJ1-3; 10 bases fit TRBD1. Germline CDR1 and CDR2: LNHDA and SQIVND (reference sequence). Losses at the gene ends were 6 bases for V and 2 bases for J; bases not matched to a gene: 1. The CDR3 length is 14 residues. The DNA of the CDR3 is TGTGCCAGTAGAGGGACAGGGGCTGGAAACACCATATATTTT. This gives the protein CASRGTGAGNTIYF.

The chain recombines TRBV7-2 with TRBJ1-1; the D gene is possibly TRBD1 (5 bases). Germline loops: CDR1 SGHTA, CDR2 FQGNSA. This CDR3 is built from 17 residues. With 2 bases removed from V and 0 bases from J, the gap between germline ends came to 16 bases. DNA for the CDR3: TGTGCCAGCAGCTTACAGGCCCAGGGCCTATTGAACACTGAAGCTTTCTTT. Protein product: CASSLQAQGLLNTEAFF.

The chain is built from TRBV6-5 and TRBJ1-5; 7 bases agree with TRBD1. This CDR3 comprises 15 residues. Losses at the gene ends were 6 bases for V and 4 bases for J; bases not matched to a gene: 9. Germline lookup yields CDR1 MNHEY and CDR2 SVGAGI. The CDR3 spells CASRQGQAQNQPQHF. DNA for the CDR3: TGTGCCAGCAGGCAAGGACAGGCTCAAAATCAGCCCCAGCATTTT.

The chain is built from TRBV27 and TRBJ1-2; a weak D match, TRBD1 (5 bases). Trimming took 5 bases from V and 4 from J, leaving 17 bases between them. Germline V gives CDR1 MNHEY, CDR2 SMNVEV (reference sequence). CDR3 length: 15 amino acids. For the CDR3, the DNA is TGTGCCAGCAGTCCCGGACAAAGACGAGGCTATGGCTACACCTTC. Protein: CASSPGQRRGYGYTF.

The table lists this clone with a few counts. The J gene is TRBJ1-2, the V gene TRBV29-1, with a weak D call TRBD1 (5 bases). The germline V gene has CDR1 SQVTM and CDR2 ANQGSEA. V was trimmed by 4 bases and J by 0 bases, leaving 15 bases between them. The CDR3 consists of 15 residues. In nucleotides, the CDR3 is TGCAGCGTTGTGCCGGGGGTGGGAGCTAACTATGGCTACACCTTC. Protein sequence: CSVVPGVGANYGYTF.

This chain uses TRBV7-8 with TRBJ1-1, with D tentatively TRBD1 (5 bases). The V end was cut by 5 bases, the J end by 5 bases, with 15 bases between. The CDR3 totals 14 residues. Germline V CDR1 and CDR2: SGHVS, FQNEAQ. DNA of the CDR3: TGTGCCAGCAGCCAGCAGGGTTCGGGGACTGAAGCTTTCTTT. Its translation is CASSQQGSGTEAFF.

The CDR3 region is CASSQARLAGGPSYEQYF. DNA of the CDR3: TGTGCCAGCAGTCAAGCCAGACTAGCGGGAGGGCCCTCCTACGAGCAGTACTTC. The V gene is TRBV27, the J gene TRBJ2-7; the match to TRBD2 covers 14 bases. The V gene end was trimmed by 5 bases and the J gene end by 0 bases; junction bases not matched to a gene: 9. This CDR3 has 18 amino acids. CDR1 and CDR2 from the germline V gene are MNHEY and SMNVEV (reference sequence).

This chain links TRBV12-3 or TRBV12-4 with TRBJ2-2; no clear D. Trimming shortened V by 4 bases and J by 7 bases, and 7 bases separated the two germline ends. This CDR3 has 12 amino acids. The CDR3 is CASSSGFGELFF. DNA for the CDR3: TGTGCCAGCAGTTCCGGGTTCGGGGAGCTGTTTTTT.

V is TRBV5-1 and J is TRBJ2-1, with 11 bases that match TRBD2. Trimming took 3 bases from V and 6 from J; bases not matched to a gene: 11. Per the germline V gene, CDR1 is SGHRS and CDR2 is YFSETQ. The CDR3 consists of 17 residues. The DNA of the CDR3 is TGCGCCAGCAGCTGGTTCCTAGCGGGAGGCCGGGGCAATGAGCAGTTCTTC. Translation gives CASSWFLAGGRGNEQFF.

The genes are TRBV3-1 (or the pseudogene TRBV3-2) and TRBJ1-5; D remains ambiguous. Trimming pared 2 bases from V and 6 bases from J, leaving 11 bases between. The CDR3 has 14 amino acids. Germline CDR1 is LGHDT and CDR2 is YNNKEL (reference sequence). CDR3 bases: TGTGCCAGCAGCCAATCAATCCGGGGTCAGCCCCAGCATTTT. This translates into CASSQSIRGQPQHF.

This clone was detected a few times. This chain uses TRBV18 with TRBJ2-5; D may be TRBD1 (5 bases). Germline V gene lookup returns CDR1 KGHSH and CDR2 LQKENI. This CDR3 spans 23 amino acids. The V end was cut by 3 bases, the J end by 0 bases, with 35 bases between. The CDR3 here is CASSPDLTVFDSFASWYQETQYF. The CDR3 DNA is TGTGCCAGCTCACCGGACCTGACGGTTTTCGACAGTTTCGCCTCTTGGTACCAAGAGACCCAGTACTTC.

The chain joins TRBV12-3 or TRBV12-4 to TRBJ1-2; TRBD1 might be the D (5 bases). Trimming took off 5 bases at V and 8 bases at J, with 12 bases between the two ends. The CDR3 extends over 12 amino acids. The chain's CDR3 is CASSPDSGGYTF. The CDR3 DNA reads TGTGCCAGCAGTCCCGACAGCGGGGGCTACACCTTC.

CDR3 residues: CASSPGDGRASTEAFF. As DNA, the CDR3 is TGTGCCAGCTCACCAGGGGATGGCAGGGCGAGCACTGAAGCTTTCTTT. This chain uses TRBV18 with TRBJ1-1, with a weak D call TRBD1 (5 bases). Per the germline V gene, CDR1 is KGHSH and CDR2 is LQKENI. This CDR3 contains 16 residues. Trimming cost V 2 bases and J 4 bases, with 17 bases left between them.

This chain joins TRBV6-5 and TRBJ2-6; D is unresolved. The CDR3 loop spans 15 amino acids. Per the germline V gene, CDR1 is MNHEY and CDR2 is SVGAGI. With 6 bases removed from V and 0 bases from J, the gap between germline ends came to 9 bases. The CDR3 DNA sequence: TGTGCCAGCAGCCCGGAGCTCTCTGGGGCCAACGTCCTGACTTTC. Amino acids: CASSPELSGANVLTF.